Listed below are T cell receptor beta chains from one sample, sequenced in a study of post-analysis software for immune sequencing data. In TCRdb, the PCR reads were re-called with MiXCR into one record per CDR3 protein. The sample has approximately 160,000 distinct CDR3 sequences; around 30% are singletons. Sequenced input: blood. These receptors were collected from a girl aged 5 to 17 with multiple sclerosis. Each CDR3 is given with its conserved first and last residue. D genes are given only for firm matches. Size tells how often a clone was seen (once, few, many) or the class of an expanded clone, and some rows leave it out.

D gene: -; V gene: TRBV6-2/TRBV6-3; J gene: TRBJ1-2; clone size: -; CDR3 DNA: TGTGCCAGCAGTTACCTTGGCGGGACACCTAACTATGGCTACACCTTC; CDR3 protein: CASSYLGGTPNYGYTF
D gene: TRBD2; V gene: TRBV6-2/TRBV6-3; J gene: TRBJ2-2; clone size: few; CDR3 DNA: TGTGCCAGCAATACGGGACTAGCGGACTCCGGGGAGCTGTTTTTT; CDR3 protein: CASNTGLADSGELFF
D gene: -; V gene: TRBV7-9; J gene: TRBJ1-6; clone size: many; CDR3 DNA: TGTGCCAGCAGCTTCCGCCAACAGTTAGATTCACCCCTCCACTTT; CDR3 protein: CASSFRQQLDSPLHF
D gene: -; V gene: TRBV11-2; J gene: TRBJ1-2; clone size: -; CDR3 DNA: TGTGCCAGCAGCTTGACCCATAACTATGGCTTCACCTTC; CDR3 protein: CASSLTHNYGFTF
D gene: TRBD2; V gene: TRBV11-2; J gene: TRBJ2-3; clone size: -; CDR3 DNA: TGTGCCAGCAGCTTAGTCGGGAGGGCCGAAGATACGCAGTATTTT; CDR3 protein: CASSLVGRAEDTQYF
D gene: -; V gene: TRBV7-2; J gene: TRBJ2-5; clone size: many; CDR3 DNA: TGTGCCAGCAGCTTACGTACGGGTTTCCAAGAAACCCAGTACTTC; CDR3 protein: CASSLRTGFQETQYF
D gene: -; V gene: TRBV20-1; J gene: TRBJ1-1; clone size: -; CDR3 DNA: TGCAGTGCTAGAGACTTGCGGGGAGAGAACACTGAAGCTTTCTTT; CDR3 protein: CSARDLRGENTEAFF
D gene: -; V gene: TRBV6-6; J gene: TRBJ2-5; clone size: many; CDR3 DNA: TGTGCCAGCAGTGGACCTCGGAGAGAGCAGTACTTC; CDR3 protein: CASSGPRREQYF
D gene: -; V gene: TRBV2; J gene: TRBJ2-5; clone size: -; CDR3 DNA: TGTGCCAGCAGTGAATCCCGGACAGAAGAGACCCAGTACTTC; CDR3 protein: CASSESRTEETQYF
D gene: -; V gene: TRBV12-3/TRBV12-4; J gene: TRBJ2-1; clone size: -; CDR3 DNA: TGTGCCAGCAGTTCAGGAACGGACCTTATGTGGGAGCAGTTCTTC; CDR3 protein: CASSSGTDLMWEQFF
D gene: TRBD1; V gene: TRBV4-1; J gene: TRBJ1-1; clone size: many; CDR3 DNA: TGCGCCAGCAGCCACGCCGGGACAGGGTACACTGAAGCTTTCTTT; CDR3 protein: CASSHAGTGYTEAFF
D gene: TRBD1; V gene: TRBV6-2/TRBV6-3; J gene: TRBJ2-7; clone size: -; CDR3 DNA: TGTGCCAGCAGTTACAACGGCCAGGGGGCGGTCGAGCAGTACTTC; CDR3 protein: CASSYNGQGAVEQYF
D gene: TRBD1; V gene: TRBV28; J gene: TRBJ1-2; clone size: -; CDR3 DNA: TGTGCCAGCAGTGCCCCCGGGACAGGGGTCGGCTACACCTTC; CDR3 protein: CASSAPGTGVGYTF
D gene: TRBD2; V gene: TRBV5-1; J gene: TRBJ2-2; clone size: -; CDR3 DNA: TGCGCCAGCAGTTATCGTGGTCTGACTAGCGGGTTCACCGGGGAGCTGTTTTTT; CDR3 protein: CASSYRGLTSGFTGELFF
D gene: TRBD2; V gene: TRBV27; J gene: TRBJ2-5; clone size: few; CDR3 DNA: TGTGCCAGCAGTCCCTCCGGAACTAGCGGGAGCGGGCAGTACTTC; CDR3 protein: CASSPSGTSGSGQYF
D gene: TRBD1; V gene: TRBV18; J gene: TRBJ2-1; clone size: -; CDR3 DNA: TGTGCCAGCTCACCCGGGACAGGGGGGTCCTACAATGAGCAGTTCTTC; CDR3 protein: CASSPGTGGSYNEQFF
D gene: -; V gene: TRBV6-6; J gene: TRBJ1-5; clone size: many; CDR3 DNA: TGTGCCAGCAGTTACACCCAGTATAGCAATCAGCCCCAGCATTTT; CDR3 protein: CASSYTQYSNQPQHF
D gene: -; V gene: TRBV11-2; J gene: TRBJ2-5; clone size: -; CDR3 DNA: TGTGCCAGCAGCTTAGGGACTTTCCTTCGTTGGGAGCAGTACTTC; CDR3 protein: CASSLGTFLRWEQYF
D gene: TRBD2; V gene: TRBV14; J gene: TRBJ2-3; clone size: few; CDR3 DNA: TGTGCCAGCAGCCACCGCGGGAGGGGCACAGATACGCAGTATTTT; CDR3 protein: CASSHRGRGTDTQYF